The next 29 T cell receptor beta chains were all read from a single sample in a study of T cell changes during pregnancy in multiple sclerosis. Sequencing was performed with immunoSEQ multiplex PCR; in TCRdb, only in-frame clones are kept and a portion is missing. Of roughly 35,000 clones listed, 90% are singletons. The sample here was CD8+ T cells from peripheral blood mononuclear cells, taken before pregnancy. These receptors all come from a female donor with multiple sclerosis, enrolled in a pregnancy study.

CDR3 protein: CASRIGGGGGYTF. The DNA for the CDR3 is TGTGCCAGCAGAATAGGGGGGGGAGGAGGCTACACCTTC. The chain is built from TRBV27 and TRBJ1-2, with TRBD1 as a possible D gene (6 bases). V lost 6 bases and J lost 8, with 16 bases in between. The CDR3 has 13 amino acids. Germline CDR1 is MNHEY and CDR2 is SMNVEV (reference sequence).

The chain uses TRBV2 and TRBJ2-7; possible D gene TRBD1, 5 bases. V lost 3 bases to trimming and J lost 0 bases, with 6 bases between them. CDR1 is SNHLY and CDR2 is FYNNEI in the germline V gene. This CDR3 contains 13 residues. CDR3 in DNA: TGTGCCAGCAGTGACAGGGTCTCCTACGAGCAGTACTTC. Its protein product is CASSDRVSYEQYF.

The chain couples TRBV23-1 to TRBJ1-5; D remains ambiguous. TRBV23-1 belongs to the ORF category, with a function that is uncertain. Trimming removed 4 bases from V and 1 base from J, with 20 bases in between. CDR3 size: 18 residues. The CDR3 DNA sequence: TGCGCCAGCAGTCCCTCCCCACTCTCGGGTGTGAGCAATCAGCCCCAGCATTTT. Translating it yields CASSPSPLSGVSNQPQHF.

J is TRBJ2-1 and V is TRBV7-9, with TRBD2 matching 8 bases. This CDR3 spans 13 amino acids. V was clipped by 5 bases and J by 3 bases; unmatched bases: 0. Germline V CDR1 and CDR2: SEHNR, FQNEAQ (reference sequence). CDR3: CASSTSGYNEQFF. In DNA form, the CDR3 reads TGTGCCAGCAGCACTAGCGGCTACAATGAGCAGTTCTTC.

The CDR3 nucleotides read TGTGCCAGCAGCGCCACAGGATCCACTGAAGCTTTCTTT. Its translation is CASSATGSTEAFF. The rearrangement joins TRBV6-1 to TRBJ1-1; TRBD1 might be the D (5 bases). Germline CDR1 and CDR2: MNHNS and SASEGT. This CDR3 comprises 13 residues. The V and J ends lost 6 bases and 4 bases respectively, with 12 bases between them.

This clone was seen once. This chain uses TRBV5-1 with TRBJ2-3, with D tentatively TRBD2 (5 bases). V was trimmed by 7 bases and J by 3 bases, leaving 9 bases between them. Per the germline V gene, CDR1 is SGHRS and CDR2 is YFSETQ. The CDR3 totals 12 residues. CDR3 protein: CASDPGTDTQYF. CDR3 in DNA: TGCGCCAGCGACCCGGGAACAGATACGCAGTATTTT.

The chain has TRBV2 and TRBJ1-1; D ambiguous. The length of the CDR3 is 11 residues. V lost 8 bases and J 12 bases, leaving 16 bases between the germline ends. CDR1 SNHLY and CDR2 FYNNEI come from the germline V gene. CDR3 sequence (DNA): TGTGCCAGCCGAATAATGAGGGCCACTTTCTTT. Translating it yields CASRIMRATFF.

As DNA, the CDR3 is TGTGCCAGCAGCCTCATTCGGGACAGATCTTACGAGCAGTACTTC. Translated: CASSLIRDRSYEQYF. The chain links TRBV27 to TRBJ2-7, with 7 bases that match TRBD1. The CDR3 extends over 15 amino acids. The V and J ends lost 6 bases and 4 bases, in that order; junction bases with no gene match: 12. The germline V gene has CDR1 MNHEY and CDR2 SMNVEV (reference sequence).

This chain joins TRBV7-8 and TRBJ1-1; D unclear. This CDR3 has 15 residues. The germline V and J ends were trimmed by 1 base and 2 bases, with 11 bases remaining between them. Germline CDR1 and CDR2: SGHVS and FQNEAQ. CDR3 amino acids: CASSLDPDSNTEAFF. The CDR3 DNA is TGTGCCAGCAGCTTAGATCCAGATTCAAACACTGAAGCTTTCTTT.

The chain's CDR3 is CASLRAGGDSPLHF. CDR3 sequence (DNA): TGTGCCAGCCTGAGAGCGGGAGGGGATTCACCCCTCCACTTT. This chain connects TRBV13 to TRBJ1-6; weak D call: TRBD1 (5 bases). The CDR3 has 14 residues. Per the germline V gene, CDR1 is PRHDT and CDR2 is FYEKMQ (reference sequence). Trimming removed 8 bases at V and 8 bases at J, with 16 bases between. The full variable domain, with the rest looked up from reference TRBV13 and TRBJ1-6, is AAGVIQSPRHLIKEKRETATLKCYPIPRHDTVYWYQQGPGQDPQFLISFYEKMQSDKGSIPDRFSAQQFSDYHSELNMSSLELGDSALYFCASLRAGGDSPLHFGNGTRLTVT.

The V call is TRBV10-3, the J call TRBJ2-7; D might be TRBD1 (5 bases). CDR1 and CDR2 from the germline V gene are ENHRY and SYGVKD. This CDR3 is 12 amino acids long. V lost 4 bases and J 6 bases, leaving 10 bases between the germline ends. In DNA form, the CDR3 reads TGTGCCATCAGTGGGAAGGGGCGCGAGCAGTACTTC. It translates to CAISGKGREQYF.

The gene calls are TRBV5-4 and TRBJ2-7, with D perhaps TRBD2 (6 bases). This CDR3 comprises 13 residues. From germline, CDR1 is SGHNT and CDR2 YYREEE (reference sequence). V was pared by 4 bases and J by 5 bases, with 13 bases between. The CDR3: CASSMTSSHEQYF. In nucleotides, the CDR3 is TGTGCCAGCAGCATGACTAGTTCCCACGAGCAGTACTTC.

CDR3 DNA: TGCGCCAGCAGCCAGGGGAGGGGCGATTTCTTCTTT. It specifies CASSQGRGDFFF. The chain couples TRBV4-1 to TRBJ1-1; maybe TRBD1 (5 bases). This CDR3 contains 12 residues. The germline gives CDR1 MGHRA, CDR2 YSYEKL. V gave up 3 bases and J gave up 14 bases, with 16 bases separating them.

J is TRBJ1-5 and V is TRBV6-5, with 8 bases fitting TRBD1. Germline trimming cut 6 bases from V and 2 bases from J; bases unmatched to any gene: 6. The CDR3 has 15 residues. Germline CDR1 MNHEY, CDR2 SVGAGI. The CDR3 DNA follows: TGTGCCAGCAGCGCCGACAGGGGAGGCAATCAGCCCCAGCATTTT. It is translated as CASSADRGGNQPQHF.

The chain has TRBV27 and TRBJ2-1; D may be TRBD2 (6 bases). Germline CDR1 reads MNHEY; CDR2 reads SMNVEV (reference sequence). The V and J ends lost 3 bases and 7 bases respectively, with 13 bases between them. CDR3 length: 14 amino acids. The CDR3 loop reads CASSFLPTSNEQFF. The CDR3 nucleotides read TGTGCCAGCAGTTTCCTCCCGACTAGTAATGAGCAGTTCTTC.

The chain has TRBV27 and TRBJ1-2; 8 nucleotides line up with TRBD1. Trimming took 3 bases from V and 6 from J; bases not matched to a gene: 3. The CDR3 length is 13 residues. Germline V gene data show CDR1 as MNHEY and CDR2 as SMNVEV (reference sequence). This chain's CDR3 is CASSFSGGDGYTF. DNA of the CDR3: TGTGCCAGCAGTTTCTCAGGGGGCGATGGCTACACCTTC.

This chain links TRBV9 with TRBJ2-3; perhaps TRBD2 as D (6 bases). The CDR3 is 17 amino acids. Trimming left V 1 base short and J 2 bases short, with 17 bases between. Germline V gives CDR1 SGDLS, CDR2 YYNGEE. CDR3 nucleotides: TGTGCCAGCAGCGTATCCCCGGGGGACTTTTACACAGATACGCAGTATTTT. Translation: CASSVSPGDFYTDTQYF.

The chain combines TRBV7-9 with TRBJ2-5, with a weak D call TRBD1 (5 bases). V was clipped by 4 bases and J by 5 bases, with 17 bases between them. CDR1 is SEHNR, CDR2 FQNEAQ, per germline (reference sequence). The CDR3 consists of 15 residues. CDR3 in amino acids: CASSSGRAFGETQYF. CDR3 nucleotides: TGTGCCAGCAGCTCCGGCAGGGCATTCGGTGAGACCCAGTACTTC.

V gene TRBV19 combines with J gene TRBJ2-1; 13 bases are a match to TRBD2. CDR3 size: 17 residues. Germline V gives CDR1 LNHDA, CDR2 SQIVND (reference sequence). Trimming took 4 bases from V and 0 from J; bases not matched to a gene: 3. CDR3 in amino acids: CASSTWTSGSSYNEQFF. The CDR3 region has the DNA TGTGCCAGTAGTACCTGGACTAGCGGGAGCTCCTACAATGAGCAGTTCTTC.

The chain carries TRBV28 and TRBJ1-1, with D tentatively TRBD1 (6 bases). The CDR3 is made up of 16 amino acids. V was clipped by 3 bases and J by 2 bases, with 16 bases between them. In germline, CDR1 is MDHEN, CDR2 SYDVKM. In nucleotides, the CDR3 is TGTGCCAGCAGTTTGTTTTTAGGGGACACTAACACTGAAGCTTTCTTT. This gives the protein CASSLFLGDTNTEAFF.

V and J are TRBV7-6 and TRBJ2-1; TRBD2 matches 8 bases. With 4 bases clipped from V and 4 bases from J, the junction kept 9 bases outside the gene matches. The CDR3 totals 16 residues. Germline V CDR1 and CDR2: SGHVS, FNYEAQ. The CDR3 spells CASSSAGGRLYNEQFF. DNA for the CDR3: TGTGCCAGCAGCTCCGCAGGCGGGAGGCTATACAATGAGCAGTTCTTC.

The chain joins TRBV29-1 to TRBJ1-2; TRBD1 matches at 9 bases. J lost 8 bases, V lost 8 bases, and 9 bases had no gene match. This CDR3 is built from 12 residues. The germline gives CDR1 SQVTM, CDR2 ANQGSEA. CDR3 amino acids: CSTQYRGQGYTF. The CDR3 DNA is TGCAGCACCCAATACAGGGGGCAGGGCTACACCTTC.

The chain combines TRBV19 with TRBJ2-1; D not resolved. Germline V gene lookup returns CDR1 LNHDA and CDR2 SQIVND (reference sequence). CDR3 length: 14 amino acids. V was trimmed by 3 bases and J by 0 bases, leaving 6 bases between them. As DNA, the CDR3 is TGTGCCAGTAGTATGGCCGACTCCTACAATGAGCAGTTCTTC. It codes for CASSMADSYNEQFF.

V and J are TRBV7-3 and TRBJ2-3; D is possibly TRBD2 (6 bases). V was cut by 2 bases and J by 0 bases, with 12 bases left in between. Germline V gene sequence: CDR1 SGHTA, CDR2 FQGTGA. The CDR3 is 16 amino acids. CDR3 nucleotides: TGTGCCAGCAGCTTATATTTCCTAGCGAGCACAGATACGCAGTATTTT. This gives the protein CASSLYFLASTDTQYF.

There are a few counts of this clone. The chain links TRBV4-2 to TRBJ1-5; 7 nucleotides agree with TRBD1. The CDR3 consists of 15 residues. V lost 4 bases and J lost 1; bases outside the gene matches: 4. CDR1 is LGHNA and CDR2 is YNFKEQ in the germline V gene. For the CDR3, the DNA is TGTGCCAGCAGCCCCGGGACAGTAAGCAATCAGCCCCAGCATTTT. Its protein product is CASSPGTVSNQPQHF.

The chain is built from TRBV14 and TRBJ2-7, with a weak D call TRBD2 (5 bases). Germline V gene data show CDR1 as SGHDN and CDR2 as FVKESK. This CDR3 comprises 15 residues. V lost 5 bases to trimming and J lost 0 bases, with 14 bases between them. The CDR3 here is CASSSVTGSSYEQYF. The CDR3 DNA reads TGTGCCAGCAGCTCCGTAACGGGGAGCTCCTACGAGCAGTACTTC.

CDR3 sequence: CASSLGGGSSETQYF. CDR3 nucleotide sequence: TGTGCCAGCAGCTTAGGGGGCGGGAGCTCAGAGACCCAGTACTTC. The chain uses TRBV7-6 and TRBJ2-5, with 7 nucleotides matching TRBD2. The CDR3 length is 15 residues. The V gene end was trimmed by 1 base and the J gene end by 4 bases; junction bases not matched to a gene: 6. CDR1 is SGHVS, CDR2 FNYEAQ, per germline.

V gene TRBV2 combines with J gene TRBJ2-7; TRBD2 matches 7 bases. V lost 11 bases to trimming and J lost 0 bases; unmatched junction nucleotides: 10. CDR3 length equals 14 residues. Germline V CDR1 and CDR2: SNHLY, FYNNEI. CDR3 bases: TGTGCCGGGGGGGGACCCTCAAGCTCCTACGAGCAGTACTTC. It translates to CAGGGPSSSYEQYF.

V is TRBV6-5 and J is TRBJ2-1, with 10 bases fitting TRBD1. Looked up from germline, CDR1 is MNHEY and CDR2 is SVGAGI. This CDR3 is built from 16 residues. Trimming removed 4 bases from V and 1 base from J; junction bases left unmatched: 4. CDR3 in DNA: TGTGCCAGCAGTTTGACAGGGGGCTTGTCCTACAATGAGCAGTTCTTC. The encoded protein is CASSLTGGLSYNEQFF.